These 15 T cell receptor beta chains were all obtained from the same sample, sequenced in a study of cytomegalovirus exposure and HLA in healthy donors. Researchers ran the PCR with 60 Vbeta and 13 Jbeta primers. Profiled with immunoSEQ multiplex PCR; TCRdb holds only in-frame clones, not every one. Of about 130,000 clones in the sample, about 76% are singletons; the top ten hold over 10%. Sample: PBMCs. All receptors come from a woman aged 60-75 years in good health and CMV-seropositive.

This chain links TRBV5-4 with TRBJ1-4, with 9 positions matching TRBD1. Trimming removed 4 bases from V and 7 bases from J; junction bases left unmatched: 5. The CDR3 runs to 14 residues. Germline values: CDR1 SGHNT, CDR2 YYREEE (reference sequence). The CDR3 here is CASSGGQGSEKLFF. The CDR3 nucleotides read TGTGCCAGCAGCGGGGGACAGGGTAGTGAAAAACTGTTTTTT.

The chain combines TRBV4-1 with TRBJ2-2; 13 bases are a match to TRBD2. The length of the CDR3 is 16 residues. Germline V gene data show CDR1 as MGHRA and CDR2 as YSYEKL. Unmatched junction bases numbered 3, after V lost 0 bases and J lost 8 bases. The CDR3 bases are TGCGCCAGCAGCCAAGAGGGACTAGCGGGGTCGGGGGAGCTGTTTTTT. Amino acids: CASSQEGLAGSGELFF.

V usage is TRBV19 and J usage is TRBJ2-7, with D perhaps matching TRBD2 (6 bases). The CDR3 loop spans 13 amino acids. Trimming removed 5 bases from V and 4 bases from J, with 12 bases in between. Germline V CDR1 and CDR2: LNHDA, SQIVND (reference sequence). For the CDR3, the DNA is TGTGCCAGTAGTCCCGGGACTTCTTACGAGCAGTACTTC. Translation gives CASSPGTSYEQYF.

The J gene is TRBJ1-1, the V gene TRBV11-2; maybe TRBD1 (6 bases). The CDR3 has 17 residues. Germline loops: CDR1 SGHAT, CDR2 FQNNGV. V lost 0 bases and J 4 bases, leaving 18 bases between the germline ends. CDR3 residues: CASSLDSGGVWGTEAFF. The CDR3 DNA sequence: TGTGCCAGCAGCTTAGATTCGGGGGGCGTTTGGGGCACTGAAGCTTTCTTT.

The chain combines TRBV19 with TRBJ1-1, with 8 bases matching TRBD1. The CDR3 consists of 14 residues. The V and J ends lost 5 bases and 4 bases, in that order; junction bases with no gene match: 6. Germline lookup yields CDR1 LNHDA and CDR2 SQIVND (reference sequence). Here the CDR3 DNA reads TGTGCCAGTAGTCGCCCTCAGGGGGCCACTGAAGCTTTCTTT. Translation: CASSRPQGATEAFF.

The rearrangement joins TRBV5-1 to TRBJ1-4, with D unclear. V shed 0 bases and J shed 0 bases, with 6 bases lying between them. The CDR3 is 15 residues long. From germline, CDR1 is SGHRS and CDR2 YFSETQ. The CDR3 DNA reads as TGCGCCAGCAGCTTGGCCCCTGCAACTAATGAAAAACTGTTTTTT. This translates into CASSLAPATNEKLFF. Together with reference TRBV5-1 and TRBJ1-4, the CDR3 gives the full variable domain: KAGVTQTPRYLIKTRGQQVTLSCSPISGHRSVSWYQQTPGQGLQFLFEYFSETQRNKGNFPGRFSGRQFSNSRSEMNVSTLELGDSALYLCASSLAPATNEKLFFGSGTQLSVL.

About this clone itself: At one of its ends the junction is not consistent with the germline gene, which may arise from a read error. The DNA of the CDR3 is TGTGCCAGCAGCCTTGGGACAAGCACTCAGCCCCAGCATTTT. Its translation is CASSLGTSTQPQHF. The V gene is TRBV7-9, the J gene TRBJ1-5, with TRBD1 as a possible D gene (6 bases). The CDR3 totals 14 residues. Germline assignment: CDR1 SEHNR and CDR2 FQNEAQ (reference sequence).

A remark on this clone: Distinct nucleotide sequences in the sample also encode this CDR3. J is TRBJ1-5 and V is TRBV27; TRBD1 matches 10 bases. Trimming took 6 bases from V and 0 from J; bases not matched to a gene: 2. The CDR3 has 15 amino acids. The germline gives CDR1 MNHEY, CDR2 SMNVEV (reference sequence). CDR3 bases: TGTGCCAGCAGGGGACAGGGGCTTAGCAATCAGCCCCAGCATTTT. It yields the protein CASRGQGLSNQPQHF.

The V and J genes are TRBV4-2 and TRBJ2-2; TRBD2 agrees at 15 bases. There are 20 residues in the CDR3. V gave up 2 bases and J gave up 6 bases; unmatched junction bases: 13. Germline loops: CDR1 LGHNA, CDR2 YNFKEQ. CDR3 in DNA: TGTGCCAGCAGCCAACTCCAGGGACTAGCGGGGGGAGAGCTGCCCGGGGAGCTGTTTTTT. Translation: CASSQLQGLAGGELPGELFF.

The chain links TRBV5-1 to TRBJ1-4; TRBD1 aligns across 8 bases. This CDR3 region has 16 residues. Germline V gene lookup returns CDR1 SGHRS and CDR2 YFSETQ. V lost 3 bases and J lost 1; bases outside the gene matches: 5. CDR3 region: CASSYGQGGTNEKLFF. CDR3 in DNA: TGCGCCAGCAGCTACGGACAGGGCGGAACTAATGAAAAACTGTTTTTT.

J is TRBJ1-2 and V is TRBV11-2; D possibly corresponds to TRBD1 (6 bases). V dropped 7 bases and J dropped 4 bases, with 13 bases sitting between them. Per germline, CDR1 SGHAT and CDR2 FQNNGV. This CDR3 is 13 amino acids long. CDR3 in DNA: TGTGCCAGCAACGGACAGACTTTCTATGGCTACACCTTC. Translating it yields CASNGQTFYGYTF.

V and J are TRBV19 and TRBJ2-7; 8 bases line up with TRBD1. The junction had 10 bases not matched to a gene; V was cut back by 6 bases and J by 3 bases. Germline lookup yields CDR1 LNHDA and CDR2 SQIVND (reference sequence). This CDR3 contains 15 residues. As DNA, the CDR3 is TGTGCCAGTAGCCAACGACAGGGGAGGTTCTACGAGCAGTACTTC. Its protein is CASSQRQGRFYEQYF.

The chain couples TRBV11-2 to TRBJ2-2, with 7 bases that match TRBD1. CDR1 and CDR2 from the germline V gene are SGHAT and FQNNGV. The CDR3 loop spans 14 amino acids. V gave up 4 bases and J gave up 5 bases; unmatched junction bases: 4. The CDR3: CASSSKGATGELFF. In DNA form, the CDR3 reads TGTGCCAGCAGCTCAAAGGGGGCGACCGGGGAGCTGTTTTTT.

This chain connects TRBV6-1 to TRBJ2-7; D is perhaps TRBD2 (6 bases). Trimming pared 0 bases from V and 6 bases from J, leaving 18 bases between. There are 16 residues in the CDR3. The germline V gene encodes CDR1 MNHNS and CDR2 SASEGT. Here the CDR3 DNA reads TGTGCCAGCAGTGAAGCTATGCGCGGGGCCATGGGCGAGCAGTACTTC. Amino acid sequence: CASSEAMRGAMGEQYF.

The CDR3 DNA is TGCGCCAGCAGCCAAGATCTCGGGGGGGATGAAAAACTGTTTTTT. Protein sequence: CASSQDLGGDEKLFF. The V gene is TRBV4-3, the J gene TRBJ1-4; a weak D match, TRBD1 (5 bases). This CDR3 is built from 15 residues. V lost 0 bases to trimming and J lost 6 bases, with 11 bases between them. Germline V gives CDR1 LGHNA, CDR2 YSLEER.